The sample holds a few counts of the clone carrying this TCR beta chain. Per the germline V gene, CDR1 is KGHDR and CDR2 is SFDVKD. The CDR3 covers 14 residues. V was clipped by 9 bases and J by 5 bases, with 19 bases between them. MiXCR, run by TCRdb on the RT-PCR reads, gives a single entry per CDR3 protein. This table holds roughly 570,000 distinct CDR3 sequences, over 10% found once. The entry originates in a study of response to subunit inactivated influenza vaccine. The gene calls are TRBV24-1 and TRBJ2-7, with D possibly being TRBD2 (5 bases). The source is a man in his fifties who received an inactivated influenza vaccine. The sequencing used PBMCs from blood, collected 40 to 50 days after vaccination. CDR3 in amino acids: CATQIPGQADEQYF. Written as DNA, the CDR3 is TGTGCCACCCAGATACCGGGCCAAGCGGACGAGCAGTACTTC.